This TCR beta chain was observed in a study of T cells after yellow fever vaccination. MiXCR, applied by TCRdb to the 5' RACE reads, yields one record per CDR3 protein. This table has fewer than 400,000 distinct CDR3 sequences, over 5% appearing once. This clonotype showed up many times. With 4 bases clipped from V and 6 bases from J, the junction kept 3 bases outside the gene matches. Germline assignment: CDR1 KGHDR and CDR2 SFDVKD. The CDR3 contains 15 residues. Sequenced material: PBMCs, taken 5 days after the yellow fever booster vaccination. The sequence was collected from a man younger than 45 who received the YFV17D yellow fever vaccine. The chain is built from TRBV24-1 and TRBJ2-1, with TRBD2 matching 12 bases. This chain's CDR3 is CATSESSGRANEQFF. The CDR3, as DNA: TGTGCCACCAGTGAGTCTAGCGGGAGGGCCAATGAGCAGTTCTTC.